The rows below give T cell receptor beta chains drawn from one sample of a study of cytomegalovirus exposure and HLA in healthy donors. Libraries were prepared by immunoSEQ multiplex PCR; TCRdb keeps only in-frame clonotypes and omits some of them. The sample records under 200,000 clones, about 80% being singletons. The specimen sequenced was PBMCs. The receptor set was obtained from a man aged 45-65 years in good health and CMV-seropositive. CDR3s include the opening cysteine and the closing phenylalanine or tryptophan. The D gene is left open where the match is weak. Size values are once, few and many counts, or a class for expanded clones, and some rows have none.

size | D | J | V | CDR3 | DNA
- | TRBD1 | TRBJ1-2 | TRBV5-6 | CASSFKAQTGDHGYTF | TGTGCCAGCAGCTTTAAAGCCCAGACAGGGGATCATGGCTACACCTTC
- | TRBD1 | TRBJ2-2 | TRBV28 | CASSDSTGDINTGELFF | TGTGCCAGCAGTGACTCAACAGGGGATATTAACACCGGGGAGCTGTTTTTT
- | - | TRBJ1-2 | TRBV6-6 | CASSYGSRSYGYTF | TGTGCCAGCAGTTACGGGAGCAGGAGCTATGGCTACACCTTC
- | - | TRBJ1-1 | TRBV11-3 | CASSLWRYRERGMNTEAFF | TGTGCCAGCAGCTTATGGCGCTACAGGGAGCGGGGAATGAACACTGAAGCTTTCTTT
- | TRBD2 | TRBJ2-4 | TRBV19 | CASSKTSGGPLAKNIQYF | TGTGCCAGTAGTAAGACTAGCGGGGGTCCCCTAGCCAAAAACATTCAGTACTTC
- | - | TRBJ2-5 | TRBV5-4 | CASSEAGGTQYF | TGTGCCAGCAGCGAGGCGGGCGGGACCCAGTACTTC
- | TRBD1 | TRBJ1-5 | TRBV19 | CASTAGEQGFSNQPQHF | TGTGCCAGTACCGCCGGGGAACAGGGGTTTAGCAATCAGCCCCAGCATTTT
- | - | TRBJ2-5 | TRBV18 | CASSPEETQYF | TGTGCCAGCTCACCAGAGGAGACCCAGTACTTC
- | - | TRBJ2-5 | TRBV6-6 | CASSPSGRETQYF | TGTGCCAGCAGCCCCTCAGGGCGAGAGACCCAGTACTTC
- | - | TRBJ2-1 | TRBV21-1 | CASSKVGNEQFF | TGTGCCAGCAGCAAAGTCGGGAATGAGCAGTTCTTC
- | TRBD1 | TRBJ1-2 | TRBV6-5 | CASWDRGYGYTF | TGTGCCAGCTGGGACAGAGGCTATGGCTACACCTTC
- | - | TRBJ2-1 | TRBV6-4 | CASSDSERGEQFF | TGTGCCAGCAGTGACTCCGAGCGCGGGGAGCAGTTCTTC
- | - | TRBJ2-5 | TRBV5-4 | CASSLIGGVAETQYF | TGTGCCAGCAGCTTGATAGGCGGGGTGGCAGAGACCCAGTACTTC
- | - | TRBJ1-6 | TRBV28 | CASSPQDRVNSPLHF | TGTGCCAGCAGTCCCCAGGACAGAGTTAATTCACCCCTCCACTTT
- | TRBD1 | TRBJ2-7 | TRBV6-1 | CASSEEGTGGGGYEQYF | TGTGCCAGCAGTGAAGAGGGGACAGGGGGTGGGGGTTACGAGCAGTACTTC
- | TRBD1 | TRBJ2-7 | TRBV7-9 | CASSRISLDRDDEQYF | TGTGCCAGCAGCCGAATTTCACTGGACAGGGACGACGAGCAGTACTTC
- | - | TRBJ2-6 | TRBV28 | CASSPRRGANVLTF | TGTGCCAGCAGTCCTCGTCGTGGGGCCAACGTCCTGACTTTC
- | TRBD1 | TRBJ1-6 | TRBV19 | CASSMGTGNSPLHF | TGTGCCAGTAGTATGGGGACAGGTAATTCACCCCTCCACTTT
- | - | TRBJ2-5 | TRBV4-2 | CASSQERETQYF | TGTGCCAGCAGCCAAGAGCGGGAGACCCAGTACTTC
- | TRBD2 | TRBJ2-1 | TRBV7-6 | CASSLDGGGAVNEQFF | TGTGCCAGCAGCTTAGATGGCGGGGGGGCCGTGAATGAGCAGTTCTTC
- | TRBD1 | TRBJ1-5 | TRBV27 | CASSPDRGQPQHF | TGTGCCAGCAGTCCCGACAGGGGTCAGCCCCAGCATTTT
- | TRBD1 | TRBJ1-5 | TRBV4-2 | CASSTRDRGDQPQHF | TGTGCCAGCAGCACACGGGACAGGGGTGATCAGCCCCAGCATTTT
- | TRBD1 | TRBJ1-4 | TRBV5-1 | CASSLLGQQNEKLFF | TGCGCCAGCAGCTTACTGGGACAGCAAAATGAAAAACTGTTTTTT
- | - | TRBJ1-6 | TRBV19 | CASSTIVGGNSPLHF | TGTGCCAGTAGTACTATTGTAGGGGGTAATTCACCCCTCCACTTT
- | - | TRBJ1-1 | TRBV30 | CAWRGGSNTEAFF | TGTGCCTGGAGGGGAGGGTCGAACACTGAAGCTTTCTTT
- | - | TRBJ1-2 | TRBV11-2 | CASRPDSFYGYTF | TGTGCCAGCAGACCCGACAGTTTCTATGGCTACACCTTC
- | - | TRBJ2-3 | TRBV7-2 | CASSLRELYTDTQYF | TGTGCCAGCAGCTTACGTGAACTCTACACAGATACGCAGTATTTT
- | TRBD1 | TRBJ2-6 | TRBV19 | CASRRAGGTSGANVLTF | TGTGCCAGTAGGCGGGCAGGGGGTACCTCTGGGGCCAACGTCCTGACTTTC
- | TRBD1 | TRBJ1-1 | TRBV19 | CASSMGQGAITEAFF | TGTGCCAGTAGTATGGGACAGGGGGCTATAACTGAAGCTTTCTTT
- | TRBD1 | TRBJ2-5 | TRBV14 | CASSRRTGFQETQYF | TGTGCCAGCAGCCGAAGGACAGGTTTCCAAGAGACCCAGTACTTC
- | TRBD1 | TRBJ1-1 | TRBV18 | CASSPTGTGSIPAFF | TGTGCCAGCTCACCTACCGGGACAGGGTCTATTCCAGCTTTCTTT
- | - | TRBJ2-1 | TRBV30 | CAWSVANEQFF | TGTGCCTGGAGTGTAGCGAATGAGCAGTTCTTC
- | - | TRBJ1-1 | TRBV6-5 | CASSYVGGTETFF | TGTGCCAGCAGTTACGTGGGAGGGACTGAAACTTTCTTT
few | TRBD1 | TRBJ2-1 | TRBV4-2 | CASSLRSGQAYNEQFF | TGTGCCAGCAGCCTAAGGTCCGGACAGGCCTACAATGAGCAGTTCTTC
- | TRBD1 | TRBJ1-3 | TRBV7-9 | CASSPRTGNFGNTIYF | TGTGCCAGCAGCCCTAGGACAGGGAACTTTGGAAACACCATATATTTT
- | - | TRBJ1-2 | TRBV5-6 | CASSLVTQNYGYTF | TGTGCCAGCAGCTTGGTGACACAAAACTATGGCTACACCTTC